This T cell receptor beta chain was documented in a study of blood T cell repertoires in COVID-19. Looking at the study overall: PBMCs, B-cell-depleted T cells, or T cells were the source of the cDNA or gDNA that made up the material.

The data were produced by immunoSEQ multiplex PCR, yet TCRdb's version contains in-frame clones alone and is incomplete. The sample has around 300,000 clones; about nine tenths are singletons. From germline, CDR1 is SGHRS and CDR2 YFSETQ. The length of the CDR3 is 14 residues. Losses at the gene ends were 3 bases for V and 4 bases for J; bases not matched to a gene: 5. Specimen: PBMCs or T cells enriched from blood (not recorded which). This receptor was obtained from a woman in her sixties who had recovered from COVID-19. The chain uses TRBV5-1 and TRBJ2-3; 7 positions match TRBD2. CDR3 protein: CASSSTAGADTQYF. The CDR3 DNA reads TGCGCCAGCAGCTCAACTGCGGGGGCAGATACGCAGTATTTT.